This T cell receptor beta chain was sequenced in a study of blood T cell repertoires in COVID-19. The overall study: Samples of COVID-19 (acute and convalescent) were obtained from the United States, Italy and Spain.

TCRdb keeps only in-frame clones here, not all; method: immunoSEQ multiplex PCR. The profile shows about 250,000 clones, 87% of them singletons. J lost 5 bases, V lost 4 bases, and 7 bases had no gene match. The CDR3 loop spans 14 amino acids. CDR1 SGHNT and CDR2 YYREEE come from the germline V gene (reference sequence). V gene TRBV5-4 combines with J gene TRBJ1-2, with 8 bases lining up with TRBD1. Material: peripheral blood. The source of this sequence is a man aged 18 to 29 with active or convalescent COVID-19. CDR3 coding DNA: TGTGCCAGCAGCAAGGACAGGGAGACGTATGGCTACACCTTC. This encodes CASSKDRETYGYTF.